This TCR beta chain was retrieved from a study of T-cell memory formation after mild COVID-19. Overall study context: TCR clusters showed largely donor specificity.

The length of the CDR3 is 13 residues. Germline CDR1 is DFQATT and CDR2 is SNEGSKA (reference sequence). V was shortened by 5 bases and J by 1 base, with 11 bases between the two germline ends. TCRdb processed the 5' RACE reads anew with MiXCR; each CDR3 protein has one entry. The sample contains about 170,000 distinct CDR3 sequences, around 13% of which appear only once. The V and J genes are TRBV20-1 and TRBJ1-1, with D perhaps TRBD1 (5 bases). Sequencing input: PBMCs or a T cell subset sorted from them (not recorded which). This clonotype was sampled from a man younger than 30 who had mild COVID-19 (a few samples of this study predate the infection). Cell type and time point are not known. Written as DNA, the CDR3 is TGCAGTGCTGGAAATACAGGGAACACTGAAGCTTTCTTT. Translating gives CSAGNTGNTEAFF.